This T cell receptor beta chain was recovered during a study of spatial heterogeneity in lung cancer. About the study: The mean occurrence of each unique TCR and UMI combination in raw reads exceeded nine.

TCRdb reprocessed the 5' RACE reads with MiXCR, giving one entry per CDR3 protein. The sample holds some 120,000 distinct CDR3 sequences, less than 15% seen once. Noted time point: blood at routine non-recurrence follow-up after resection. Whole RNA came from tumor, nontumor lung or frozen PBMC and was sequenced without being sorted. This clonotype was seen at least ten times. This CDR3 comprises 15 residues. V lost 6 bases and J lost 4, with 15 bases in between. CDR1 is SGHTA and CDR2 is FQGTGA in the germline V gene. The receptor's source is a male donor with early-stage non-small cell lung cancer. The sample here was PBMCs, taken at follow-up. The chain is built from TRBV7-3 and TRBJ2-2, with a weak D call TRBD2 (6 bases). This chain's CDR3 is CASSSQGGFTGELFF. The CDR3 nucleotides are TGTGCCAGCAGTTCTCAAGGAGGGTTCACCGGGGAGCTGTTTTTT.